A single sample is the source of the 11 T cell receptor beta chains below, sequenced in a study of Tregs in tolerant kidney transplant recipients. Produced via immunoSEQ multiplex PCR; TCRdb's table is partial and in-frame only. The sample includes over 85,000 clones, approximately 94% of them seen just once. The sample here was CD4+ T cells from blood, taken before the transplant. The origin of the receptors is a human donor who received a combined kidney and bone marrow transplant.

The gene calls are TRBV7-9 and TRBJ1-2; possibly TRBD1 for D (5 bases). Germline CDR1 is SEHNR and CDR2 is FQNEAQ (reference sequence). Between the trimmed V and J ends, which lost 2 bases and 6 bases, there was a span of 16 bases. This CDR3 is built from 15 residues. Here the CDR3 reads CASSLSGFTRDGYTF. CDR3 sequence (DNA): TGTGCCAGCAGCTTAAGTGGGTTCACCAGGGATGGCTACACCTTC.

The rearrangement joins TRBV5-4 to TRBJ2-5; D perhaps matches TRBD1 (6 bases). Germline-derived CDR1 and CDR2 are SGHNT and YYREEE (reference sequence). The CDR3 is 15 amino acids. The V and J ends lost 0 bases and 5 bases respectively, with 14 bases between them. This CDR3 reads CASSLGAMRGETQYF. CDR3 DNA: TGTGCCAGCAGCTTGGGAGCCATGAGGGGGGAGACCCAGTACTTC.

The chain links TRBV19 to TRBJ1-1, with TRBD1 matching 7 bases. The J segment lost 2 bases and the V segment lost 7 bases, leaving 7 bases of the junction unmatched. CDR3 length equals 14 residues. The germline gives CDR1 LNHDA, CDR2 SQIVND (reference sequence). CDR3 sequence reads: CASTKGQLNTEAFF. The DNA of the CDR3 is TGTGCCAGTACCAAGGGACAGCTAAACACTGAAGCTTTCTTT.

This chain links TRBV19 with TRBJ2-5; D perhaps matches TRBD2 (6 bases). Germline V gene sequence: CDR1 LNHDA, CDR2 SQIVND (reference sequence). Trimming removed 4 bases at V and 11 bases at J, with 14 bases between. This CDR3 has 12 residues. CDR3 region: CASSTSGGRQYF. DNA of the CDR3: TGTGCCAGTAGTACCTCCGGGGGTCGGCAGTACTTC.

This rearrangement joins TRBV11-3 to TRBJ2-5; 7 nucleotides match TRBD1. The CDR3 totals 15 residues. Trimming cost V 5 bases and J 4 bases; bases outside gene matches: 10. Per germline, CDR1 SGHNT and CDR2 YENEEA. The CDR3 sequence: CASSPGTTGTETQYF. The DNA of the CDR3 is TGTGCCAGCAGCCCAGGGACGACAGGGACAGAGACCCAGTACTTC.

The chain carries TRBV11-2 and TRBJ2-1; 12 positions agree with TRBD2. Germline V gene lookup returns CDR1 SGHAT and CDR2 FQNNGV. The ends lost 5 bases at V and 9 bases at J; junction bases unmatched: 8. This CDR3 has 15 residues. CDR3 in DNA: TGTGCCAGCAGCCGAGCTAGCGGGGGGGCCGTTGAGCAGTTCTTC. Translated: CASSRASGGAVEQFF.

The chain employs TRBV7-2 and TRBJ2-4, with a possible D match to TRBD1 (5 bases). V was clipped by 1 base and J by 7 bases, with 14 bases between them. The CDR3 loop spans 15 amino acids. The germline CDR1 and CDR2 sequences are SGHTA and FQGNSA. For the CDR3, the DNA is TGTGCCAGCAGCTTAGAGGTGGGGCATAAGAACATTCAGTACTTC. Its translation: CASSLEVGHKNIQYF.

The CDR3 DNA reads as TGTGCCAGCAGTGACGACAGGCTCGGGAAGCAGTACTTC. This encodes CASSDDRLGKQYF. The J gene is TRBJ2-5, the V gene TRBV7-3, with D possibly being TRBD1 (6 bases). This CDR3 comprises 13 residues. The V gene lost 6 bases and the J gene lost 11 bases, with 19 bases spanning the gap. Germline V gives CDR1 SGHTA, CDR2 FQGTGA.

V usage is TRBV2 and J usage is TRBJ1-5; D is ambiguous. V gave up 1 base and J gave up 4 bases, with 17 bases separating them. CDR1 and CDR2 (germline): SNHLY, FYNNEI. The CDR3 runs to 17 residues. The CDR3 sequence: CASSEVRPSPGNQPQHF. The CDR3 DNA follows: TGTGCCAGCAGTGAAGTTCGGCCCTCCCCGGGGAATCAGCCCCAGCATTTT.

This rearrangement joins TRBV4-3 to TRBJ2-3; D might be TRBD2 (5 bases). V lost 0 bases and J 6 bases, leaving 10 bases between the germline ends. The CDR3 covers 14 residues. Germline V gives CDR1 LGHNA, CDR2 YSLEER. CDR3: CASSQDMRVDTQYF. CDR3 DNA sequence: TGCGCCAGCAGCCAAGACATGAGGGTTGATACGCAGTATTTT.

The J gene is TRBJ2-1, the V gene TRBV21-1; TRBD2 is the table's D call and was not checked against the DNA. TRBV21-1 is deemed a pseudogene. The CDR3 covers 14 residues. The CDR3 region has the DNA TGTGCCAGCGGGTTAGCGGGCACCTACAATGAGCAGTTCTTC. It translates to CASGLAGTYNEQFF.